This T cell receptor beta chain comes out of a study of shared clonotypes between healthy human individuals. Study context: CD4 naive and memory got three plates each, CD8 naive two, CD8 memory one.

Points from the study as a whole: It was the non-shared clonotypes that had lower generation probabilities than clonotypes shared by all four donors.

CD8 cells classed as naive were CD45RO-negative and positively selected for CCR7, excluding terminally differentiated effector memory CD45RA+ cells. This clone was seen repeatedly, ten times or more. The antigen remains unidentified. Sequenced by immunoSEQ multiplex PCR; TCRdb stores in-frame clones only, minus some. Of about 2.1 million clones in the sample, about 92% were seen once. This clonotype was obtained from a man aged 18 to 29 in good health. Some clones in this sample may be carry-over from other donors' samples. Sequencing was done on a sample of naive CD8+ T cells from PBMCs.

As DNA, the CDR3 is TGTGCCAGCAGCTTAGAATGGACCCCACAGAGGCCACCGGGTGATACGCAGTATTTT. Amino acids: CASSLEWTPQRPPGDTQYF. The rearrangement links TRBV7-8 to TRBJ2-3; no clear D. V lost 1 base and J lost 6, with 26 bases in between. CDR1 and CDR2 from the germline V gene are SGHVS and FQNEAQ. This CDR3 spans 19 amino acids.